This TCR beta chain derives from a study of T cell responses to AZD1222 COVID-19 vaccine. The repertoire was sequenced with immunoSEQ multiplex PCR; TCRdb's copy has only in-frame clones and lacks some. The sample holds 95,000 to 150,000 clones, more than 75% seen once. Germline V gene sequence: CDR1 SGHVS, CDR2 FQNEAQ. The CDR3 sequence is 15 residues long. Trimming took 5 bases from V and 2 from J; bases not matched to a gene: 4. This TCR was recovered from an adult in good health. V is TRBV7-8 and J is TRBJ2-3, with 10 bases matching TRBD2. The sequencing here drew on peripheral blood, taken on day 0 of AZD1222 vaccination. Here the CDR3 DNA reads TGTGCCAGCAGCCAGCGGGGGGGCCTCACAGATACGCAGTATTTT. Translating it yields CASSQRGGLTDTQYF.